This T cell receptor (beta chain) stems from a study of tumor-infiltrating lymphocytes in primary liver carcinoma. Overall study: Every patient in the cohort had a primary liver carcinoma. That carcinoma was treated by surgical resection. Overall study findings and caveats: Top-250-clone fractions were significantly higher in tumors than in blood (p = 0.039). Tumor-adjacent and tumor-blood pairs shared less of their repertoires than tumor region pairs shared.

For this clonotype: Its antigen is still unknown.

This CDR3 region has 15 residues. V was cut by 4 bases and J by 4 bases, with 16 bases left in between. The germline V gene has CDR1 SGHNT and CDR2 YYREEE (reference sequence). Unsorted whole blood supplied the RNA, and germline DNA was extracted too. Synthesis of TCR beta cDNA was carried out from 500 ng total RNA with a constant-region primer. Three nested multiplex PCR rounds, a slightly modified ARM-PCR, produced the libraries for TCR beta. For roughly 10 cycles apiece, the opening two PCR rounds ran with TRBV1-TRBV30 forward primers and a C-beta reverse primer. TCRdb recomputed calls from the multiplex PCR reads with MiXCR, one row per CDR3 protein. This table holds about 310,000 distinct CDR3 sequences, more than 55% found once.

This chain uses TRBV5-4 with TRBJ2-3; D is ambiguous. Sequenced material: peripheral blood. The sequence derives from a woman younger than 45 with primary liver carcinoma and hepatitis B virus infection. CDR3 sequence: CASSAASPPPDTQYF. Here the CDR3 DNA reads TGTGCCAGCAGCGCCGCAAGCCCACCCCCAGATACGCAGTATTTT.